What follows describes a single TCR beta chain. Antigen unknown. A single base separates this from a much larger clone, so it may be a read error. The sample comes from a study of liver allograft versus peripheral blood T cells. Study-wide context: Recipients' peripheral blood supplied the T cell receptor repertoires against which those in transplanted livers were compared.

Whole-study findings and limits: Liver allograft repertoires of T cell receptors reportedly diverged from peripheral blood repertoires.

One entry per CDR3 protein, called by TCRdb with MiXCR from the reads. The top ten hold about 4.2% of the sample, which has fewer than 9,500 distinct CDR3 sequences, roughly 20% seen once. This clonotype was obtained from a human patient who had a liver transplant. Part of the T cells may come from the graft donor.

DNA for the CDR3: TGTGCCAGCAGCAAATTGGCTGAAGCTTACTTT. Translated, it gives CASSKLAEAYF. This chain connects TRBV28 to TRBJ1-1; D ambiguous. From germline, CDR1 is MDHEN and CDR2 SYDVKM. The CDR3 is 11 amino acids.